What follows describes a single T cell receptor (beta chain). The data stem from a study of blood T cell repertoires in COVID-19. The wider study: Acute and convalescent COVID-19 specimens originated in the United States, Italy and Spain. In each case, the material was cDNA or gDNA derived from T cells, B-cell-depleted T cells, or PBMCs.

Original processing methods: Amplifying reference gene primers gave estimates of nucleated cell counts. Method: immunoSEQ multiplex PCR; TCRdb's copy keeps in-frame clones and lacks some. The DNA gave D and trimming, while V, J and clone size come from that table. The sample includes around 70,000 clones, about 84% of them seen just once. Germline V gene data show CDR1 as MNHEY and CDR2 as SVGAGI. The ends were cut back, 2 bases at V and 2 bases at J, with 7 bases in the middle. This CDR3 comprises 13 residues. The sample was peripheral blood. The TCR sequence derives from a human donor in a cohort sampled during active COVID-19. The V and J genes are TRBV6-5 and TRBJ2-7, with D possibly matching TRBD2 (5 bases). In DNA form, the CDR3 reads TGTGCCAGCAGTTACCTCGGGGCCTACGAGCAGTACTTC. Translation: CASSYLGAYEQYF.